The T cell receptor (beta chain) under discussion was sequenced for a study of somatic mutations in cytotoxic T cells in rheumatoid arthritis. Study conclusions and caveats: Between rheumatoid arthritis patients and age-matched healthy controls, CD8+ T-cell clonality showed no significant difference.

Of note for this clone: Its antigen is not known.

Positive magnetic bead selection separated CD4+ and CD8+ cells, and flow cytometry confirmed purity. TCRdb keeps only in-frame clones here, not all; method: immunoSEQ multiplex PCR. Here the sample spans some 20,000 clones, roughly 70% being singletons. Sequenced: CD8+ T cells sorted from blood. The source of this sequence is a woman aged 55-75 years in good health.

The CDR3 DNA is TGCGCCAGCAGCTTGTACGGAGGGGCTAATGAAAAACTGTTTTTT. Protein product: CASSLYGGANEKLFF. The V gene is TRBV5-1, the J gene TRBJ1-4; TRBD1 is a possible D gene (5 bases). V lost 1 base to trimming and J lost 3 bases, with 10 bases between them. Germline V CDR1 and CDR2: SGHRS, YFSETQ. The CDR3 consists of 15 residues.